Ten or more counts support the clone carrying this T cell receptor (beta chain). This sample was included in a study of T cells after yellow fever vaccination. Via MiXCR, TCRdb re-called the 5' RACE reads, giving one row per CDR3 protein. The sample consists of about 350,000 distinct CDR3 sequences, under 15% of them appearing once. V lost 2 bases and J lost 4, with 8 bases in between. Germline-derived CDR1 and CDR2 are MNHEY and SVGAGI. There are 14 residues in the CDR3. This sequence originates from a man aged 18-30 years who received the YFV17D yellow fever vaccine. The chain links TRBV6-5 to TRBJ2-2; the D is unclear. The material was CD4+ T cells sorted from PBMCs, obtained 15 days after the yellow fever booster vaccination. The CDR3 here is CASSYQPGTGELFF. In DNA, the CDR3 is TGTGCCAGCAGTTACCAGCCGGGCACCGGGGAGCTGTTTTTT.